What follows is one TCR beta chain and its context. As yet, its antigen is unknown. The junction shows a germline mismatch at one end, possibly a read error. The record originates from a study of tumor and adjacent non-tumor tissue in lung cancer. Study information: There were fewer than 15 adenocarcinoma, a couple of squamous cell carcinoma and 1 small cell lung cancer cases. Some 4.2 million productive TCRbeta reads were obtained per sample on average. Notes on the study in general: Top 100 clones took a larger repertoire share in normal lung. Patients with more diverse tumor TCRs had worse survival.

No cell sorting was done before RNA was extracted from the tissue. Distant lung tissue was collected more than 3 cm away from the tumor edge. CDR1 is WNHNN, CDR2 SYGVQD, per germline (reference sequence). The CDR3 is 14 amino acids. A modified ARM-PCR protocol with three rounds of nested PCR amplified TCRbeta. TCRdb re-analysed the multiplex PCR reads in MiXCR, keeping a single row per CDR3 protein. The sample contains 80,000 or so distinct CDR3 sequences, roughly 80% of which appear only once. The chain carries TRBV10-1 and TRBJ2-1, with 8 bases that match TRBD2. The receptor was derived from a man in his fifties or sixties with non-small cell lung cancer. Sequenced: distant non-tumor lung tissue. CDR3 protein: CASSDWPGGNVQFF. DNA for the CDR3: TGCGCCAGCAGTGATTGGCCGGGGGGGAATGTGCAGTTCTTC.